The 29 T cell receptor beta chains below were found in one sample sequenced in a study of T cells in localized non-small cell lung cancer. Clones were sequenced by immunoSEQ multiplex PCR, and TCRdb holds only the in-frame ones, with some missing. The data hold 40,000 to 60,000 clones, with approximately 86% observed a single time. Sequenced here: PBMCs, sampled before any cancer treatment. The source of these receptors is a female donor with stage II lung adenocarcinoma.

This rearrangement joins TRBV19 to TRBJ2-5, with a weak D call TRBD2 (6 bases). Deletions cut 6 bases from V and 7 bases from J, with 15 bases between. The CDR3 has 13 residues. Per germline, CDR1 LNHDA and CDR2 SQIVND (reference sequence). In DNA, the CDR3 is TGTGCCAGTAGCACCCTAGAGGAGGGGACCCAGTACTTC. It encodes CASSTLEEGTQYF.

V gene TRBV28 combines with J gene TRBJ2-3, with TRBD2 matching 10 bases. The CDR3 is 15 amino acids. Trimming cost V 5 bases and J 4 bases; bases outside gene matches: 6. Germline CDR1 is MDHEN and CDR2 is SYDVKM. The CDR3 reads CASSEAGGRADTQYF. In DNA form, the CDR3 reads TGTGCCAGCAGTGAAGCGGGGGGGCGTGCAGATACGCAGTATTTT.

This clone was observed a few times. V usage is TRBV5-1 and J usage is TRBJ2-7, with TRBD1 as a possible D gene (5 bases). The length of the CDR3 is 13 residues. CDR1 and CDR2 from the germline V gene are SGHRS and YFSETQ. Trimming stripped 0 bases from V and 3 bases from J, with 7 bases between. CDR3 sequence reads: CASSLEGNYEQYF. CDR3 nucleotide sequence: TGCGCCAGCAGCTTGGAGGGGAACTACGAGCAGTACTTC.

This clone showed up just a few times. The chain couples TRBV13 to TRBJ2-7, with D uncertain. The germline V gene has CDR1 PRHDT and CDR2 FYEKMQ (reference sequence). The CDR3 has 15 residues. V was shortened by 0 bases and J by 5 bases, with 14 bases between the two germline ends. The CDR3 loop reads CASSLGATVTHEQYF. CDR3 nucleotide sequence: TGTGCCAGCAGCTTAGGCGCCACAGTCACCCACGAGCAGTACTTC.

The chain joins TRBV27 to TRBJ1-5; D ambiguous. V dropped 6 bases and J dropped 2 bases, with 11 bases sitting between them. The germline CDR1 and CDR2 sequences are MNHEY and SMNVEV (reference sequence). This CDR3 is 14 amino acids long. The CDR3 loop reads CASSTGFGNQPQHF. DNA of the CDR3: TGTGCCAGCAGCACGGGATTCGGCAATCAGCCCCAGCATTTT.

This sequence joins TRBV4-1 and TRBJ1-2; a weak D match, TRBD1 (5 bases). V lost 2 bases and J lost 5, with 15 bases in between. CDR3 size: 15 residues. In germline, CDR1 is MGHRA, CDR2 YSYEKL. CDR3 amino acids: CASSQPAGSLYGYTF. In nucleotides, the CDR3 is TGCGCCAGCAGCCAACCCGCAGGGTCCTTGTATGGCTACACCTTC.

The table lists this clone with a count of one. J is TRBJ1-1 and V is TRBV19; tentatively, D is TRBD1 (5 bases). The length of the CDR3 is 16 residues. The V end was cut by 5 bases, the J end by 0 bases, with 16 bases between. CDR1 and CDR2 (germline): LNHDA, SQIVND (reference sequence). CDR3 sequence: CASSPAGGTLNTEAFF. CDR3 DNA sequence: TGTGCCAGTAGTCCCGCCGGGGGAACTCTGAACACTGAAGCTTTCTTT. The full variable domain, with the rest looked up from reference TRBV19 and TRBJ1-1, is DGGITQSPKYLFRKEGQNVTLSCEQNLNHDAMYWYRQDPGQGLRLIYYSQIVNDFQKGDIAEGYSVSREKKESFPLTVTSAQKNPTAFYLCASSPAGGTLNTEAFFGQGTRLTVV.

This chain connects TRBV6-6 to TRBJ2-7; weak D call: TRBD2 (6 bases). CDR3 length: 16 residues. The germline V gene has CDR1 MNHNY and CDR2 SVGAGI (reference sequence). The V and J ends lost 6 bases and 3 bases respectively, with 21 bases between them. Here the CDR3 reads CASRGPGELGVYEQYF. CDR3 coding DNA: TGTGCCAGCAGAGGCCCGGGGGAACTTGGCGTCTACGAGCAGTACTTC.

V usage is TRBV6-5 and J usage is TRBJ1-3, with 8 bases that match TRBD1. The CDR3 sequence is 16 residues long. Germline-derived CDR1 and CDR2 are MNHEY and SVGAGI. With V trimmed by 4 bases and J by 2 bases, 7 bases remained unmatched. CDR3 nucleotides: TGTGCCAGCAGTTCGTCCCAGACAGGGGCTGGAAACACCATATATTTT. Protein: CASSSSQTGAGNTIYF.

The chain employs TRBV7-8 and TRBJ1-2; 11 nucleotides agree with TRBD1. Germline-derived CDR1 and CDR2 are SGHVS and FQNEAQ. Germline trimming cut 2 bases from V and 6 bases from J; bases unmatched to any gene: 5. The CDR3 spans 15 residues. DNA of the CDR3: TGTGCCAGCAGCTTACGGACAGGGGGCTGGGATGGCTACACCTTC. Its translation: CASSLRTGGWDGYTF.

CDR3 residues: CASSLVMGSGDTQYF. The CDR3 coding sequence is TGTGCCAGCAGCTTGGTTATGGGTAGCGGAGATACGCAGTATTTT. V usage is TRBV5-4 and J usage is TRBJ2-3; D possibly corresponds to TRBD2 (6 bases). Germline V lookup: CDR1 SGHNT, CDR2 YYREEE (reference sequence). The CDR3 consists of 15 residues. Trimming shortened V by 0 bases and J by 5 bases, and 13 bases separated the two germline ends.

This clone came up once. The rearrangement links TRBV6-1 to TRBJ1-3; D gene uncertain. Germline CDR1 reads MNHNS; CDR2 reads SASEGT. V was clipped by 7 bases and J by 0 bases, with 7 bases between them. The CDR3 contains 13 residues. The DNA for the CDR3 is TGTGCCAGCATGTCCAGCTCTGGAAACACCATATATTTT. It specifies CASMSSSGNTIYF.

This chain links TRBV5-1 with TRBJ1-6; no definite D call. The CDR3 sequence is 17 residues long. Trimming removed 4 bases at V and 2 bases at J, with 16 bases between. CDR1 SGHRS and CDR2 YFSETQ come from the germline V gene. CDR3 residues: CASSPGDGHPYNSPLHF. The CDR3, as DNA: TGCGCCAGCAGCCCGGGAGATGGGCACCCCTATAATTCACCCCTCCACTTT. The entire variable domain, with the rest obtained from reference TRBV5-1 and TRBJ1-6, is as follows: KAGVTQTPRYLIKTRGQQVTLSCSPISGHRSVSWYQQTPGQGLQFLFEYFSETQRNKGNFPGRFSGRQFSNSRSEMNVSTLELGDSALYLCASSPGDGHPYNSPLHFGNGTRLTVT.

The rearrangement joins TRBV9 to TRBJ1-1; D unresolved. Germline CDR1 SGDLS, CDR2 YYNGEE. Trimming left V 4 bases short and J 3 bases short, with 16 bases between. CDR3 size: 15 residues. CDR3 region: CASSTSAGGYTEAFF. DNA for the CDR3: TGTGCCAGCAGCACATCAGCGGGAGGGTACACTGAAGCTTTCTTT.

This clone was picked up one time. V usage is TRBV5-4 and J usage is TRBJ1-1, with a tentative D call TRBD1 (5 bases). Trimming left V 4 bases short and J 8 bases short, with 18 bases between. Germline-derived CDR1 and CDR2 are SGHNT and YYREEE (reference sequence). This CDR3 is built from 14 residues. CDR3 bases: TGTGCCAGCAGCCAAGTTGCGGGCAGGGAGGAAGCTTTCTTT. It specifies CASSQVAGREEAFF.

The V call is TRBV19, the J call TRBJ2-7; 8 bases agree with TRBD2. Germline V lookup: CDR1 LNHDA, CDR2 SQIVND (reference sequence). The CDR3 covers 13 residues. Trimming took 5 bases from V and 2 from J; bases not matched to a gene: 2. CDR3 sequence: CASSPGRAYEQYF. Written as DNA, the CDR3 is TGTGCCAGTAGTCCCGGGAGGGCCTACGAGCAGTACTTC.

This chain joins TRBV2 and TRBJ2-7; D possibly corresponds to TRBD2 (5 bases). CDR3 length: 10 amino acids. CDR1 is SNHLY and CDR2 is FYNNEI in the germline V gene. V lost 9 bases and J lost 4, with 7 bases in between. The CDR3 DNA follows: TGTGCCAGTGGAGGATACGAGCAGTACTTC. Translating it yields CASGGYEQYF.

The chain employs TRBV4-1 and TRBJ2-6; D may correspond to TRBD1 or TRBD2 (5 bases each). Germline V CDR1 and CDR2: MGHRA, YSYEKL. This CDR3 is built from 17 residues. Trimming took off 1 base at V and 2 bases at J, with 12 bases between the two ends. The CDR3 region has the DNA TGCGCCAGCAGCCAAGTGGGGGTAATCGCTGGGGCCAACGTCCTGACTTTC. Its protein is CASSQVGVIAGANVLTF.

V and J are TRBV11-2 and TRBJ2-3; 8 bases match TRBD2. J lost 4 bases, V lost 1 base, and 4 bases had no gene match. This CDR3 is built from 15 residues. Per the germline V gene, CDR1 is SGHAT and CDR2 is FQNNGV. DNA of the CDR3: TGTGCCAGCAGCTTAGGGAGCGGGGGCGCAGATACGCAGTATTTT. It is translated as CASSLGSGGADTQYF. The full variable domain, with the rest looked up from reference TRBV11-2 and TRBJ2-3, is EAGVAQSPRYKIIEKRQSVAFWCNPISGHATLYWYQQILGQGPKLLIQFQNNGVVDDSQLPKDRFSAERLKGVDSTLKIQPAKLEDSAVYLCASSLGSGGADTQYFGPGTRLTVL.

The V and J genes are TRBV21-1 and TRBJ1-5. TRBV21-1 is shown as a pseudogene. The CDR3 loop spans 14 amino acids. For the CDR3, the DNA is TGTGCCAGCAGCAAGCTCGGACTCTTGGGGCCCCAGCATTTT. Protein product: CASSKLGLLGPQHF.

The CDR3 DNA sequence: TGTGCCAGCAGTGAATTTGGGGGTAATCAGCCCCAGCATTTT. Translated: CASSEFGGNQPQHF. The gene calls are TRBV2 and TRBJ1-5, with D perhaps matching TRBD1 (5 bases). V lost 2 bases and J lost 4, with 9 bases in between. This CDR3 comprises 14 residues. Looked up from germline, CDR1 is SNHLY and CDR2 is FYNNEI.

The genes are TRBV11-1 and TRBJ1-1, with 10 positions matching TRBD1. CDR3 length: 17 amino acids. V dropped 4 bases and J dropped 1; count of bases not matched to a gene: 9. Germline CDR1 reads SGHAT; CDR2 reads FQDESV (reference sequence). As DNA, the CDR3 is TGTGCCAGCAGCTCGTCCGGGACAGGGGCCCAGAACACTGAAGCTTTCTTT. The encoded protein is CASSSSGTGAQNTEAFF.

This clone was seen a single time. The rearrangement uses TRBV27 and TRBJ2-7; perhaps TRBD2 as D (6 bases). The CDR3 covers 14 residues. CDR1 and CDR2 (germline): MNHEY, SMNVEV (reference sequence). Trimming cost V 8 bases and J 1 base, with 15 bases left between them. The CDR3 nucleotides are TGTGCCAGCTCCCAGCCGGGACTTTCCTACGAGCAGTACTTC. Translated, it gives CASSQPGLSYEQYF.

This clone was found once. This chain links TRBV6-6 with TRBJ1-2; D not certain. The CDR3 has 14 residues. Germline loops: CDR1 MNHNY, CDR2 SVGAGI (reference sequence). V shed 5 bases and J shed 5 bases, with 15 bases lying between them. CDR3 coding DNA: TGTGCCAGCAGTCCGTACCGGACGGGGTATGGCTACACCTTC. Amino acids: CASSPYRTGYGYTF.

The chain combines TRBV10-2 with TRBJ2-3; 8 nucleotides agree with TRBD1. The V and J ends lost 3 bases and 4 bases, in that order; junction bases with no gene match: 3. The V gene's germline CDR1 is WSHSY and CDR2 SAAADI. The CDR3 runs to 14 residues. CDR3 amino acids: CASSDRTGPDTQYF. Written as DNA, the CDR3 is TGCGCCAGCAGTGACAGGACAGGGCCAGATACGCAGTATTTT.

This chain uses TRBV2 with TRBJ2-3; TRBD2 aligns across 11 bases. The V gene's germline CDR1 is SNHLY and CDR2 FYNNEI. V lost 6 bases and J lost 6; bases outside the gene matches: 8. The CDR3 length is 15 residues. CDR3 nucleotides: TGTGCCAGCAGGGTAGCGGGGGGGCGGGGGGATACGCAGTATTTT. Translating gives CASRVAGGRGDTQYF.

With respect to this clone: The junction shows a germline mismatch at one end, possibly a read error. The chain has TRBV11-2 and TRBJ2-7; D ambiguous. This CDR3 has 11 residues. Per germline, CDR1 SGHAT and CDR2 FQNNGV. The chain's CDR3 is CASSQDRTRTF. CDR3 bases: TGTGCCAGCAGCCAGGATCGGACCCGAACCTTC.

The gene calls are TRBV18 and TRBJ1-1; D call uncertain. The CDR3 length is 13 residues. Trimming removed 0 bases from V and 0 bases from J, with 2 bases in between. CDR1 is KGHSH and CDR2 is LQKENI in the germline V gene. CDR3 DNA sequence: TGTGCCAGCTCACCACCGTTGAACACTGAAGCTTTCTTT. It is translated as CASSPPLNTEAFF.

The chain carries TRBV15 and TRBJ1-2; TRBD1 might be the D (5 bases). Per germline, CDR1 LNHNV and CDR2 YYDKDF (reference sequence). The CDR3 contains 14 residues. V dropped 1 base and J dropped 3 bases, with 9 bases sitting between them. The CDR3 spells CATSRGGVDYGYTF. Here the CDR3 DNA reads TGTGCCACCAGCAGAGGGGGGGTAGACTATGGCTACACCTTC.